These T cell receptor beta chains were read from a single sample in a study of T cells in Graves' hyperthyroidism and ophthalmopathy. MiXCR, applied by TCRdb to the multiplex PCR reads, yields one record per CDR3 protein. The sample holds hundreds of thousands of distinct CDR3 sequences, 45% seen once. Sequenced input: peripheral blood or thyroid tissue (not recorded which). The receptors come from an adult man with Graves' disease, either hyperthyroidism or ophthalmopathy (not recorded which). Each CDR3 is given with its conserved first and last residue. The D gene is left open where the match is weak. Clone sizes are given selectively: once, few, many, or a class where the clone is expanded.

clone_size j_call d_call v_call cdr3_aa cdr3_nt
NA TRBJ1-1 TRBD1 TRBV5-1 CASSARQGVVTEAFF TGCGCCAGCAGCGCGCGACAGGGGGTCGTGACTGAAGCTTTCTTT
NA TRBJ1-1 NA TRBV5-6 CASSSTWDTEAFF TGTGCCAGCAGCTCAACCTGGGACACTGAAGCTTTCTTT
NA TRBJ2-7 TRBD2 TRBV5-4 CASSLAGGPASEQYF TGTGCCAGCAGCTTAGCGGGAGGGCCGGCATCCGAGCAGTACTTC
NA TRBJ2-5 NA TRBV7-9 CASSLSRTTQYF TGTGCCAGCAGCTTGAGTCGGACGACCCAGTACTTC
many TRBJ2-5 TRBD2 TRBV20-1 CSASQTSGQETQYF TGCAGTGCCAGCCAAACTAGCGGCCAAGAGACCCAGTACTTC
many TRBJ2-7 NA TRBV7-2 CASSFALDFYEQYF TGTGCCAGCAGCTTTGCGCTAGACTTCTACGAGCAGTACTTC
NA TRBJ1-1 TRBD1 TRBV5-1 CASSSEGTGLLNTEAFF TGCGCCAGCAGCTCGGAGGGGACAGGCCTACTGAACACTGAAGCTTTCTTT
NA TRBJ1-4 TRBD1 TRBV5-1 CASSTVPTGTNEKLFF TGCGCCAGCAGCACCGTCCCGACAGGGACTAATGAAAAACTGTTTTTT
many TRBJ2-7 NA TRBV10-3 CAISEGRNYEQYF TGTGCCATCAGTGAGGGCAGGAATTACGAGCAGTACTTC
NA TRBJ2-7 TRBD2 TRBV7-2 CASSFEGGDEQYF TGTGCCAGCAGCTTTGAGGGAGGGGACGAGCAGTACTTC
NA TRBJ1-1 NA TRBV25-1 CASVLKNTEAFF TGTGCCAGCGTACTCAAGAACACTGAAGCTTTCTTT
many TRBJ2-7 NA TRBV9 CASMTLSEQYF TGTGCCAGCATGACCCTGTCCGAGCAGTACTTC
NA TRBJ1-6 NA TRBV19 CASLFNYGNSPLHF TGTGCCAGTCTCTTCAACTATGGCAATTCACCCCTCCACTTT
NA TRBJ2-2 NA TRBV7-9 CASSLASSVNTGELSW TGTGCCAGCAGCTTAGCCTCTAGCGTGAACACCGGGGAGCTGTCTTGG
NA TRBJ2-2 NA TRBV2 CASNTPKGDTGELFF TGTGCCAGCAATACTCCGAAGGGGGACACCGGGGAGCTGTTTTTT
NA TRBJ1-6 TRBD1 TRBV12-5 CASGFAPLDRPLVSPLHF TGTGCTAGTGGTTTTGCTCCCCTGGACAGGCCCTTGGTTTCACCCCTCCACTTT
NA TRBJ2-7 TRBD2 TRBV7-2 CASSLEGFSGSSDEQYF TGTGCCAGCAGCTTGGAAGGTTTTAGCGGGAGTAGCGACGAGCAGTACTTC
NA TRBJ1-4 NA TRBV14 CASSQDTRARGEKLFF TGTGCCAGCAGCCAAGATACTAGGGCGCGAGGTGAAAAACTGTTTTTT
NA TRBJ2-5 TRBD2 TRBV5-1 CASSGGGPQETQYF TGCGCCAGCAGCGGCGGGGGACCCCAAGAGACCCAGTACTTC
NA TRBJ2-5 TRBD1 TRBV7-9 CASSAPGTGGFQTQYF TGTGCCAGCAGCGCCCCCGGGACAGGGGGCTTCCAGACCCAGTACTTC
few TRBJ1-4 NA TRBV7-9 CASSSDMVEKLFF TGCGCCAGCAGCTCGGACATGGTTGAAAAACTGTTTTTT
many TRBJ1-2 NA TRBV7-9 CASSLAKEGTRFSTF TGTGCCAGCAGCTTAGCCAAGGAGGGGACTCGATTCTCCACCTTC
many TRBJ1-5 TRBD1 TRBV9 CASSYGQGSGQPQHF TGTGCCAGCAGCTATGGACAGGGCAGCGGACAGCCCCAGCATTTT
many TRBJ1-1 TRBD1 TRBV29-1 CSVMTGGDTEAFF TGCAGCGTTATGACAGGGGGGGACACTGAAGCTTTCTTT
many TRBJ1-1 NA TRBV15 CATSRPRDHSVTFF TGTGCCACCAGCAGGCCCAGGGACCACTCCGTGACTTTCTTT
many TRBJ1-4 NA TRBV29-1 CSAGVGREKLFF TGCAGCGCCGGCGTGGGGAGGGAAAAACTGTTTTTT
NA TRBJ1-2 TRBD1 TRBV25-1 CASRDGTGYGYTF TGTGCCAGCAGAGACGGGACAGGCTATGGCTACACCTTC
many TRBJ2-5 TRBD1 TRBV5-1 CASSDRTGLRETQYF TGCGCCAGCAGCGACCGGACAGGGTTAAGAGAGACCCAGTACTTC
NA TRBJ1-1 NA TRBV7-2 CAEGLPLFRGTEAFF TGTGCAGAAGGGTTGCCATTGTTCCGGGGCACTGAAGCTTTCTTT
NA TRBJ1-1 NA TRBV5-1 CASSLRTDSGTEAFF TGCGCCAGCAGCTTGAGGACAGATAGTGGCACTGAAGCTTTCTTT
NA TRBJ1-5 NA TRBV2 CASSDIPRENNQPQHF TGTGCCAGCTCGGACATCCCCAGAGAGAACAATCAGCCCCAGCATTTT
NA TRBJ1-2 NA TRBV29-1 CSTYRVRGYTF TGCAGCACTTACAGGGTCCGTGGCTACACCTTC
many TRBJ2-5 TRBD2 TRBV2 CASSEALAANQETQYF TGTGCCAGCAGTGAAGCGCTAGCGGCTAACCAAGAGACCCAGTACTTC
few TRBJ2-7 NA TRBV12-3/TRBV12-4 CASSLEGIYEQYF TGTGCCAGCAGTTTAGAGGGAATCTACGAGCAGTACTTC
NA TRBJ2-5 NA TRBV10-1 CASSESRGAHQETQYF TGCGCCAGCAGTGAGTCCCGGGGGGCCCATCAAGAGACCCAGTACTTC